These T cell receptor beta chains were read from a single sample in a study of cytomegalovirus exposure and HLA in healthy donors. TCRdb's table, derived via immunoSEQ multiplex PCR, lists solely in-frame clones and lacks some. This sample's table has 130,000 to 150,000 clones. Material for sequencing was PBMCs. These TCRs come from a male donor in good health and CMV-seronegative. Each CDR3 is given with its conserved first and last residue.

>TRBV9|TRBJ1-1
CASSVSAVNTEAFF
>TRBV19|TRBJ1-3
CASSNSRQASGNTIYF
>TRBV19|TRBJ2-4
CASSIGAHIPKNIQYF
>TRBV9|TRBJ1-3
CASSVGQGYGNTIYF
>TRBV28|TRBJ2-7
CASSPPGQGNEQYF
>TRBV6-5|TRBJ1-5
CASSYFGQGSPQPQHF
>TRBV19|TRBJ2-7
CASSARAGDYYEQYF
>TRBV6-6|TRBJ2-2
CASSNVINSGGELFF
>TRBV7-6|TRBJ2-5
CASSLWALGETQYF
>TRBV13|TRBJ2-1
CASRGLAGDEQFF
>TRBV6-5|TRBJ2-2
CASSSSPYTGELFF
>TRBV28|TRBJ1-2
CASSFTEINYGYTF
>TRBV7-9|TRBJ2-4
CASSLGGLAKNIQYF
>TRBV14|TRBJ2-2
CASSPQVTIGELFF
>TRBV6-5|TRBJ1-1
CASSWQGRGGTEAFF
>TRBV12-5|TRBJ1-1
CASALNTEAFF
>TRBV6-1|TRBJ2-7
CASRGLAGLDEQYF
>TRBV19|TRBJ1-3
CASSSGNTIYF
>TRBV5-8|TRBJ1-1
CASSSDRGLWNTEAFF
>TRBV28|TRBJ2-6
CASSSILGTPGATGSGANVLTF
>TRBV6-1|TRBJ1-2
CASRDLPGTGGYTF
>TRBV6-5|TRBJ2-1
CASKVGALAGNEQFF
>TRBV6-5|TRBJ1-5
CASSPFRSIQPQHF
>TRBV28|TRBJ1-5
CASSSRDRKNQPQHF
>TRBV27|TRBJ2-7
CASSTDRGFFYEQYF
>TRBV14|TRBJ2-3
CASSQHITDTQYF
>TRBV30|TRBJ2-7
CAWRRQGSFYEQYF
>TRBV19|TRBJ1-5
CASSTDSRGYSNQPQHF
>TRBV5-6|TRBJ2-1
CASSGVDRTNEQFF
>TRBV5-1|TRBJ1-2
CASSLAAGGLFYGYTF
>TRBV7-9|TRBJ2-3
CASSSRASGVGTDTQYF
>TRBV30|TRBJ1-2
CAWSGAGFYGYTF
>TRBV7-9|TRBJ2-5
CASSPTSLRTQYF